These 29 T cell receptor beta chains originate from one sample sequenced in a study of T cells in Graves' hyperthyroidism and ophthalmopathy. Amplified TCR beta CDR3 regions derived from RNA transcripts. The primer set for the first-round RT-PCR of the TCR CDR3 was HTBI. TCRdb re-called the multiplex PCR reads through MiXCR, storing one row per CDR3 protein. This table holds hundreds of thousands of distinct CDR3 sequences, about 43% found once. Material: peripheral blood or thyroid tissue (not recorded which). These receptors were obtained from a woman aged 18-29 years with Graves' hyperthyroidism.

About this clonotype: No conserved phenylalanine or tryptophan is present at the end of the CDR3, so a read error is the likely explanation. The chain employs TRBV11-1 and TRBJ2-7; D assignment may be TRBD1 or TRBD2 (5 bases each). Per germline, CDR1 SGHAT and CDR2 FQDESV (reference sequence). The CDR3 sequence is 16 residues long. Trimming took off 1 base at V and 6 bases at J, with 19 bases between the two ends. The CDR3 sequence: CASSLGPTADLCEQYL. CDR3 bases: TGTGCCAGCAGCTTAGGGCCGACAGCGGATCTTTGCGAGCAGTACCTC.

The chain uses TRBV25-1 and TRBJ1-6; no reliable D call. The CDR3 length is 11 residues. Germline V lookup: CDR1 MGHDK, CDR2 SYGVNS. The ends were cut back, 11 bases at V and 10 bases at J, with 12 bases in the middle. The CDR3: CASDVASPLHF. For the CDR3, the DNA is TGTGCCTCGGACGTGGCCTCACCCCTCCACTTT.

This clonotype has a single count. The J gene is TRBJ1-2, the V gene TRBV25-1, with D unresolved. CDR3 length: 12 amino acids. V lost 8 bases and J lost 1, with 8 bases in between. The germline CDR1 and CDR2 sequences are MGHDK and SYGVNS. The CDR3 nucleotides are TGTGCCAGCCAACCATATAACTATGGCTACACCTTC. Translated: CASQPYNYGYTF.

CDR3 coding DNA: TGTGCCAGCAGTTACGACGGGGCTAACTATGGCTACACCTTC. This codes for CASSYDGANYGYTF. The chain couples TRBV7-2 to TRBJ1-2; D unclear. The CDR3 has 14 amino acids. CDR1 and CDR2 from the germline V gene are SGHTA and FQGNSA. The germline V and J ends were trimmed by 6 bases and 0 bases, with 11 bases remaining between them.

The chain combines TRBV2 with TRBJ1-4; D remains ambiguous. CDR1 is SNHLY, CDR2 FYNNEI, per germline. This CDR3 comprises 13 residues. Trimming took 9 bases from V and 6 from J, leaving 14 bases between them. CDR3 coding DNA: TGTGCCAGTGGTCCGGGCTTAGATGAAAAACTGTTTTTT. Translating it yields CASGPGLDEKLFF.

This clonotype was counted ten times or more. The chain employs TRBV29-1 and TRBJ1-2, with TRBD1 matching 10 bases. Germline-derived CDR1 and CDR2 are SQVTM and ANQGSEA. V gave up 3 bases and J gave up 2 bases; unmatched junction bases: 9. The CDR3 has 16 amino acids. The CDR3 spells CSVDKDRGNGNYGYTF. Here the CDR3 DNA reads TGCAGCGTTGATAAGGACAGGGGGAACGGCAACTATGGCTACACCTTC.

This clonotype was seen only once. The limits of the CDR3 on the DNA are not certain, so only TCRdb's listed CDR3 is given. This CDR3 reads CASRDRFYGYTFGSGTQYF. This chain uses TRBV2 with TRBJ2-5. Both ends counted, the CDR3 spans 19 residues. CDR1 and CDR2 (germline): SNHLY, FYNNEI.

The V and J genes are TRBV25-1 and TRBJ1-5; possible D gene TRBD1, 5 bases. The CDR3 spans 13 residues. Germline CDR1 reads MGHDK; CDR2 reads SYGVNS. Deletions cut 9 bases from V and 6 bases from J, with 15 bases between. CDR3 loop: CASAQGGGQPQHF. In DNA form, the CDR3 reads TGTGCCAGTGCCCAGGGAGGAGGTCAGCCCCAGCATTTT.

CDR3 sequence (DNA): TGCGCCAGCAGTAGGGGGAGCATCGGGGAGCTGTTTTTT. Translation: CASSRGSIGELFF. The chain uses TRBV5-1 and TRBJ2-2; weak D call: TRBD1 (6 bases). Trimming took off 5 bases at V and 7 bases at J, with 12 bases between the two ends. Germline V CDR1 and CDR2: SGHRS, YFSETQ. This CDR3 region has 13 residues.

Comments on this clonotype: Germline is not matched at one junction end, which may reflect a read error. CDR3 DNA: TGCGCCAGCAGCCCCCTTGGGGGTGGTGTGACTGAAGCTTTCTTT. Its protein is CASSPLGGGVTEAFF. The chain is built from TRBV7-9 and TRBJ1-1; tentative D call: TRBD1 (5 bases). CDR1 is SEHNR and CDR2 is FQNEAQ in the germline V gene (reference sequence). This CDR3 is built from 15 residues.

On this clonotype: A much larger clone lies one base from this, so it may be a read error. The CDR3 sequence is CAISLGPRGYTF. The CDR3 DNA follows: TGTGCCATCAGTCTTGGGCCCCGTGGCTACACCTTC. The chain uses TRBV10-3 and TRBJ1-2; D is ambiguous. This CDR3 has 12 residues. The germline CDR1 and CDR2 sequences are ENHRY and SYGVKD. V was shortened by 5 bases and J by 7 bases, with 11 bases between the two germline ends.

As for this clonotype: A much larger clone differs from this one at a single base, so this may be a read error. The chain has TRBV5-2 and TRBJ2-5; TRBD2, the table's D call, lacks a check against the DNA. TRBV5-2 is a pseudogene segment. The CDR3 loop spans 16 amino acids. For the CDR3, the DNA is TGTGCCAGCAACTTGGAAGCGGGAGGGCCCCAAGAGACCCAGTACTTC. Its translation: CASNLEAGGPQETQYF.

The chain links TRBV20-1 to TRBJ1-3; D remains unclear. The V end was cut by 5 bases, the J end by 2 bases, with 13 bases between. There are 14 residues in the CDR3. CDR1 is DFQATT and CDR2 is SNEGSKA in the germline V gene (reference sequence). CDR3 DNA: TGCAGTGCTGTGGACGGACTTACTGGAAACACCATATATTTT. Amino acid sequence: CSAVDGLTGNTIYF.

Comment on this clonotype: This is likely a read error, given that the CDR3 carries no conserved phenylalanine or tryptophan at its end. Because the CDR3's place on the DNA is in doubt, the DNA is left out and the CDR3 is given as listed by TCRdb. This rearrangement joins TRBV7-9 to TRBJ2-7. The CDR3 contains 8 residues when both ends are counted. Germline CDR1 reads SEHNR; CDR2 reads FQNEAQ (reference sequence). Here the CDR3 reads CASSLHLR.

Ten or more counts support this clonotype. The CDR3 DNA is TGCAGCGTTGAATCGGGGCTAACACCCTACGAGCAGTACTTC. This codes for CSVESGLTPYEQYF. The chain links TRBV29-1 to TRBJ2-7; D may correspond to TRBD1 or TRBD2 (5 bases each). V dropped 2 bases and J dropped 2 bases, with 13 bases sitting between them. Germline V gives CDR1 SQVTM, CDR2 ANQGSEA. This CDR3 comprises 14 residues.

V gene TRBV7-8 combines with J gene TRBJ2-7; no definite D call. This CDR3 spans 14 amino acids. Germline V CDR1 and CDR2: SGHVS, FQNEAQ. The germline V and J ends were trimmed by 1 base and 0 bases, with 7 bases remaining between them. As DNA, the CDR3 is TGTGCCAGCAGCTTAGTGGCGACCTCCTACGAGCAGTACTTC. It translates to CASSLVATSYEQYF.

Concerning this clonotype itself: One end of the junction varies from germline; a read error may be responsible. The chain links TRBV7-9 to TRBJ2-2, with 10 bases lining up with TRBD1. Per germline, CDR1 SEHNR and CDR2 FQNEAQ (reference sequence). The CDR3 runs 15 residues. CDR3 in DNA: TGCGCCAGCAGTTCCGGGACAGGGGAAACCGGGGAGCTGTTTTTT. It translates to CASSSGTGETGELFF.

As concerns this clonotype: Compared with germline, one end of the junction differs, possibly owing to a read error. J is TRBJ2-5 and V is TRBV10-3; TRBD2 might be the D (7 bases). Germline lookup yields CDR1 ENHRY and CDR2 SYGVKD. This CDR3 has 15 amino acids. CDR3 in amino acids: CAIRTNREGKDTQYF. The CDR3 DNA follows: TGTGCCATCAGAACTAACAGGGAGGGCAAAGACACCCAGTACTTC.

CDR3 in amino acids: CAISRQGVPGELFF. The CDR3, as DNA: TGTGCCATCAGCCGACAGGGAGTGCCCGGGGAGCTGTTTTTT. The chain couples TRBV10-3 to TRBJ2-2, with 7 nucleotides matching TRBD1. The V segment lost 6 bases and the J segment 6 bases; nucleotides outside the gene matches: 7. The CDR3 runs to 14 residues. Germline CDR1 reads ENHRY; CDR2 reads SYGVKD.

This clonotype was found many times. The chain has TRBV7-9 and TRBJ1-4, with TRBD1 identical over 8 bases. Per the germline V gene, CDR1 is SEHNR and CDR2 is FQNEAQ (reference sequence). The length of the CDR3 is 14 residues. Germline trimming cut 5 bases from V and 7 bases from J; bases unmatched to any gene: 6. CDR3 region: CASSRGQGIEKLFF. Here the CDR3 DNA reads TGTGCCAGCAGCCGAGGACAGGGCATTGAAAAACTGTTTTTT. Full variable domain (remainder filled in from reference TRBV7-9 and TRBJ1-4): DTGVSQNPRHKITKRGQNVTFRCDPISEHNRLYWYRQTLGQGPEFLTYFQNEAQLEKSRLLSDRFSAERPKGSFSTLEIQRTEQGDSAMYLCASSRGQGIEKLFFGSGTQLSVL.

This clonotype was picked up a small number of times. J is TRBJ2-5 and V is TRBV7-9, with D maybe TRBD2 (7 bases). The CDR3 has 14 amino acids. Deletions cut 3 bases from V and 4 bases from J, with 12 bases between. In germline, CDR1 is SEHNR, CDR2 FQNEAQ (reference sequence). CDR3 sequence: CASSLGGLGETQYF. CDR3 in DNA: TGTGCCAGCAGCTTGGGGGGGCTGGGAGAGACCCAGTACTTC.

The CDR3 loop is CATSNRGSNTGELFF. CDR3 sequence (DNA): TGTGCCACCAGCAACAGGGGGTCGAACACCGGGGAGCTGTTTTTT. The chain joins TRBV15 to TRBJ2-2; 8 bases are a match to TRBD1. CDR1 is LNHNV and CDR2 is YYDKDF in the germline V gene (reference sequence). The CDR3 extends over 15 amino acids. J lost 0 bases, V lost 4 bases, and 1 base had no gene match.

In this sample, this clonotype turned up many times. The genes are TRBV7-9 and TRBJ2-7; a possible D gene is TRBD2 (5 bases). Germline loops: CDR1 SEHNR, CDR2 FQNEAQ (reference sequence). Trimming took 3 bases from V and 2 from J, leaving 14 bases between them. The CDR3 totals 15 residues. The CDR3 DNA reads as TGTGCCAGCAGCTTTAACAGCGGCTGGACCTACGAGCAGTACTTC. This encodes CASSFNSGWTYEQYF.

Regarding this clonotype: The junction departs from germline at one end; a sequencing error may be responsible. This chain links TRBV29-1 with TRBJ2-6; TRBD1 might be the D (6 bases). Per germline, CDR1 SQVTM and CDR2 ANQGSEA. The CDR3 loop spans 12 amino acids. DNA of the CDR3: TGCAGCGTTGAAGATGAACAGGGACCTGAAGCTTTC. The encoded protein is CSVEDEQGPEAF.

The chain recombines TRBV25-1 with TRBJ1-2; D perhaps matches TRBD1 (5 bases). Germline assignment: CDR1 MGHDK and CDR2 SYGVNS. Trimming pared 6 bases from V and 2 bases from J, leaving 10 bases between. CDR3 length: 13 amino acids. The CDR3 nucleotides are TGTGCCAGCAGGGCTGGACAAAACTATGGCTACACCTTC. Translation gives CASRAGQNYGYTF.

This chain connects TRBV29-1 to TRBJ2-2; D may be TRBD1 (7 bases). The CDR3 sequence is 12 residues long. Germline CDR1 SQVTM, CDR2 ANQGSEA. Trimming took off 5 bases at V and 11 bases at J, with 15 bases between the two ends. Here the CDR3 reads CSVRQGGNELFF. The DNA of the CDR3 is TGCAGCGTTAGACAGGGAGGCAATGAGCTGTTTTTT.

Written as DNA, the CDR3 is TGTGCCAGCAGCCGCCGGGACTGGGACTACGAGCAGTACTTC. The encoded protein is CASSRRDWDYEQYF. The chain recombines TRBV7-6 with TRBJ2-7; a possible D gene is TRBD2 (6 bases). The CDR3 is 14 amino acids. Germline loops: CDR1 SGHVS, CDR2 FNYEAQ. The V end was cut by 5 bases, the J end by 3 bases, with 14 bases between.

This clonotype was picked up a small number of times. The rearrangement links TRBV5-1 to TRBJ2-5; the D is unclear. The CDR3 consists of 13 residues. Trimming left V 0 bases short and J 5 bases short, with 8 bases between. CDR1 SGHRS and CDR2 YFSETQ come from the germline V gene. This CDR3 is CASSLGLDETQYF. Here the CDR3 DNA reads TGCGCCAGCAGCTTGGGGCTAGACGAGACCCAGTACTTC.

This chain uses TRBV7-9 with TRBJ2-7; 8 positions match TRBD2. Germline CDR1 and CDR2: SEHNR and FQNEAQ (reference sequence). The CDR3 is 17 residues long. Trimming cost V 5 bases and J 5 bases; bases outside gene matches: 17. CDR3 residues: CASSQVDGGGRSHEQYF. In nucleotides, the CDR3 is TGTGCCAGCAGCCAAGTGGATGGGGGCGGGAGGTCCCACGAGCAGTACTTC.